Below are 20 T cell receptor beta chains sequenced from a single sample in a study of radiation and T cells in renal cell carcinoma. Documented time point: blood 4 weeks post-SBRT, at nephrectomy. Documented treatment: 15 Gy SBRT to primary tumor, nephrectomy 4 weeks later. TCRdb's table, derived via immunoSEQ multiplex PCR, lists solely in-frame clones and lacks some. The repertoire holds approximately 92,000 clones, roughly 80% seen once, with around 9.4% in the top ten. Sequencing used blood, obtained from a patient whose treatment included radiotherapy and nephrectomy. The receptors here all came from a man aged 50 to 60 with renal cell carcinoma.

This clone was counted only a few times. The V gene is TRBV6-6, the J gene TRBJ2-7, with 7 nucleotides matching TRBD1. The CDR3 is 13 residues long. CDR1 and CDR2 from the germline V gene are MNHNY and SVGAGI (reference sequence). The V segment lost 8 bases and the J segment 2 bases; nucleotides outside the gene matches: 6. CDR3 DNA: TGTGCCAGCGGGGGACAGAGACCCTACGAGCAGTACTTC. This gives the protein CASGGQRPYEQYF.

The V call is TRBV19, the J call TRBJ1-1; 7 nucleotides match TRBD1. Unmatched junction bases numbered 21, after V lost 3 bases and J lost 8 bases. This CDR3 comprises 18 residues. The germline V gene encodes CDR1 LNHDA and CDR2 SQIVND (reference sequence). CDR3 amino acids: CASSIAVLGGLPGGEAFF. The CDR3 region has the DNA TGTGCCAGTAGTATTGCGGTTTTGGGGGGACTCCCAGGGGGAGAAGCTTTCTTT.

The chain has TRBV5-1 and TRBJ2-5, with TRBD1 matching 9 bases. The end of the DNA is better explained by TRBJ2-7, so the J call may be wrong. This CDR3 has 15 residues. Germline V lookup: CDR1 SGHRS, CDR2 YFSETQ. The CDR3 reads CASSSGQGSPYEQYF. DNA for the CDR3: TGCGCCAGCAGCTCCGGACAGGGGTCCCCCTACGAGCAGTACTTC.

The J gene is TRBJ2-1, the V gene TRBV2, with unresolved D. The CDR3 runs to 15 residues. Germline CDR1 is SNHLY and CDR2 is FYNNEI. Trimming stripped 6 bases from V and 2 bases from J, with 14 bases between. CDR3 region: CASRADLLAYNEQFF. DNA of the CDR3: TGTGCCAGCAGGGCCGACCTTCTAGCCTACAATGAGCAGTTCTTC.

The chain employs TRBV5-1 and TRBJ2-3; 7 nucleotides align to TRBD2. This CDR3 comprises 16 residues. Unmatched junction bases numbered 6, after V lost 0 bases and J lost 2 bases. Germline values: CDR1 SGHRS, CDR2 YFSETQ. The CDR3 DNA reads TGCGCCAGCAGCTTGGAGCCTAGCGGCTCCACAGATACGCAGTATTTT. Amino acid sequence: CASSLEPSGSTDTQYF.

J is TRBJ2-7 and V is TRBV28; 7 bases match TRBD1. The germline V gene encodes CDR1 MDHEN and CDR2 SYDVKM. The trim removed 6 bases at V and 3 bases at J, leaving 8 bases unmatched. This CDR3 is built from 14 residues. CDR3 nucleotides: TGTGCCAGCAGGTCCGGGACAGCCATCTACGAGCAGTACTTC. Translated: CASRSGTAIYEQYF.

The CDR3 here is CASSPRSGNTIYF. The CDR3 DNA reads TGTGCCAGCAGCCCAAGGTCAGGAAACACCATATATTTT. The chain employs TRBV9 and TRBJ1-3, with D hard to call. The CDR3 is 13 amino acids. Germline values: CDR1 SGDLS, CDR2 YYNGEE. Trimming cost V 4 bases and J 4 bases, with 9 bases left between them. Full variable domain (rest looked up from reference TRBV9 and TRBJ1-3): DSGVTQTPKHLITATGQRVTLRCSPRSGDLSVYWYQQSLDQGLQFLIQYYNGEERAKGNILERFSAQQFPDLHSELNLSSLELGDSALYFCASSPRSGNTIYFGEGSWLTVV.

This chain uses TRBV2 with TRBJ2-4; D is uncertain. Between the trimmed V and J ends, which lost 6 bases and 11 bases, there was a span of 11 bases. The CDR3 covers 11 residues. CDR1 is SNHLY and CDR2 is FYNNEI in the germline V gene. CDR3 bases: TGTGCCAGCAGCCTAGGTCAGCTTCAGTACTTC. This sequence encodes CASSLGQLQYF.

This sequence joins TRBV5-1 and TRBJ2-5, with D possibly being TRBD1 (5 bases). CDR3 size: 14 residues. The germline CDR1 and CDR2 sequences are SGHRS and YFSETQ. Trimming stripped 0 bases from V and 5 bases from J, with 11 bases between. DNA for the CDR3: TGCGCCAGCAGCTTGGAGGGGATTCGGGAGACCCAGTACTTC. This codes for CASSLEGIRETQYF.

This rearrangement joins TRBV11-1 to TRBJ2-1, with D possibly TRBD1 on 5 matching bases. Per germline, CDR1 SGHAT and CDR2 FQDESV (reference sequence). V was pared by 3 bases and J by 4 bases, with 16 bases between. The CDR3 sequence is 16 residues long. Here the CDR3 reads CASSLERQPTYNEQFF. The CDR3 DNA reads TGTGCCAGCAGCTTGGAAAGACAGCCCACTTACAATGAGCAGTTCTTC.

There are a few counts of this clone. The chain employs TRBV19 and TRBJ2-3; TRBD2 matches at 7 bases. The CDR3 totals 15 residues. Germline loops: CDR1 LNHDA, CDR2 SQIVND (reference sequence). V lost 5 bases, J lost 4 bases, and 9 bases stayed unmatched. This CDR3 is CASSQTSRFADTQYF. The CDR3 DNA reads TGTGCCAGTAGTCAGACTAGCCGCTTCGCAGATACGCAGTATTTT.

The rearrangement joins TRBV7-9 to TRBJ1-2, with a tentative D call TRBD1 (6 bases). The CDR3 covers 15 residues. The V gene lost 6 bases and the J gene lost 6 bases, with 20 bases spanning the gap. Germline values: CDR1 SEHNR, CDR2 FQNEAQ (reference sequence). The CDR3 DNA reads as TGTGCCAGCAGTCAATCACGGACAGTAAACGATGGCTACACCTTC. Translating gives CASSQSRTVNDGYTF. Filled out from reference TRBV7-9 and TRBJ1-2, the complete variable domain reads DTGVSQNPRHKITKRGQNVTFRCDPISEHNRLYWYRQTLGQGPEFLTYFQNEAQLEKSRLLSDRFSAERPKGSFSTLEIQRTEQGDSAMYLCASSQSRTVNDGYTFGSGTRLTVV.

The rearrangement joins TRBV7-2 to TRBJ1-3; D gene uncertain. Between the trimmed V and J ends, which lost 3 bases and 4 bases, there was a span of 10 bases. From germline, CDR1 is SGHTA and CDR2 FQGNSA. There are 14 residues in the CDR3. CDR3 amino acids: CASSFRPSGNTIYF. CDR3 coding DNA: TGTGCCAGCAGCTTTAGACCCTCAGGAAACACCATATATTTT.

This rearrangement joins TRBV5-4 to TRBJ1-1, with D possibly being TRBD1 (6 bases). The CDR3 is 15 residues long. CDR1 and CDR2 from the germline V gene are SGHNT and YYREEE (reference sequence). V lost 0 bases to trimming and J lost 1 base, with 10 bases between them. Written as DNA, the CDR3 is TGTGCCAGCAGCTTGGGGTTACAGGGGAACACTGAAGCTTTCTTT. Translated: CASSLGLQGNTEAFF.

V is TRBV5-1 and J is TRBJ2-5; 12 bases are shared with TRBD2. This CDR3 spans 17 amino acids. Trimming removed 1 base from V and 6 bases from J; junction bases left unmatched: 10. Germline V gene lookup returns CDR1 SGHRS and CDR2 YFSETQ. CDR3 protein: CASSLRLLAGGLKTQYF. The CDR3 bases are TGCGCCAGCAGCTTGCGGCTCCTAGCGGGAGGGCTCAAGACCCAGTACTTC.

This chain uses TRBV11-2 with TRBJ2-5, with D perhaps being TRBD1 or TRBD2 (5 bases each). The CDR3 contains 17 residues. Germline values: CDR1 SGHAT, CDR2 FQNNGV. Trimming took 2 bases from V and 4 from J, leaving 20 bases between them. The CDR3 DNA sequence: TGTGCCAGCAGCTTAAATCGTGACCCAATGAGGGGAGAGACCCAGTACTTC. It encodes CASSLNRDPMRGETQYF.

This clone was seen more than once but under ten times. The CDR3 region is CASSPGDRMQLFF. The CDR3, as DNA: TGTGCCAGCTCCCCAGGGGACCGTATGCAACTGTTTTTT. The chain links TRBV18 to TRBJ1-4; D is possibly TRBD1 (6 bases). V was pared by 6 bases and J by 12 bases, with 17 bases between. Per the germline V gene, CDR1 is KGHSH and CDR2 is LQKENI. CDR3 length equals 13 residues.

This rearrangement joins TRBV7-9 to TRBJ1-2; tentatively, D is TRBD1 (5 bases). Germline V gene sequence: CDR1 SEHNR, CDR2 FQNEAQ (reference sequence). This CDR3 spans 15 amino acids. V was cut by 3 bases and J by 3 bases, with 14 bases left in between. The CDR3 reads CASSLVGTVDYGYTF. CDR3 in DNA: TGTGCCAGCAGCTTGGTCGGGACCGTCGACTATGGCTACACCTTC.

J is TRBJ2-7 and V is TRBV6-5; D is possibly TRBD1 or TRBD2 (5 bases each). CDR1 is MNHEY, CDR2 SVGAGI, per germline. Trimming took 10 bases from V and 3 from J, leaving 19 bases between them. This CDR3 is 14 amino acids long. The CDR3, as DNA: TGTGCCACCCAGCCGGTGGGACGGAACTACGAGCAGTACTTC. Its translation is CATQPVGRNYEQYF.

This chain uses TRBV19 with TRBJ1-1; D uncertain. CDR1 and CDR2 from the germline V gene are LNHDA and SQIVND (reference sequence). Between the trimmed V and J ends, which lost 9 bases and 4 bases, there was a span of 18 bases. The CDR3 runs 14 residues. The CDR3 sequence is CASTMAVVSTEAFF. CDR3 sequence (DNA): TGTGCCAGCACCATGGCAGTTGTTAGCACTGAAGCTTTCTTT.